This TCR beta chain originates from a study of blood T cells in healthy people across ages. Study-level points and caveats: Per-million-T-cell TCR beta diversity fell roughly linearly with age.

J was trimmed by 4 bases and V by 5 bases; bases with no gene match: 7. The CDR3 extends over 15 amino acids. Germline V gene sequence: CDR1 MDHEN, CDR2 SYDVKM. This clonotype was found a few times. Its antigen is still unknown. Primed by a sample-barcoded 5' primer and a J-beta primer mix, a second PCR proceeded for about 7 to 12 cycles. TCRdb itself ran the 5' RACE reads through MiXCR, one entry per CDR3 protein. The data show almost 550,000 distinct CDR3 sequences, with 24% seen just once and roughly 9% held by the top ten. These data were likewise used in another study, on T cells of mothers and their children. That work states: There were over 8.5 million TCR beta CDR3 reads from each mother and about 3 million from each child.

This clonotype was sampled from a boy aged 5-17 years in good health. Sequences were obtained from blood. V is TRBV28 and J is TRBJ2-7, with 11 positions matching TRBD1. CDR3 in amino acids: CASSHMGQGVYEQYF. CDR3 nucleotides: TGTGCCAGCAGTCATATGGGACAGGGGGTTTACGAGCAGTACTTC. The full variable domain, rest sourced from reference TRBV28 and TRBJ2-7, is DVKVTQSSRYLVKRTGEKVFLECVQDMDHENMFWYRQDPGLGLRLIYFSYDVKMKEKGDIPEGYSVSREKKERFSLILESASTNQTSMYLCASSHMGQGVYEQYFGPGTRLTVT.